Following are 11 T cell receptor beta chains from one sample sequenced in a study of CD8 T cells in Susac syndrome. Random hexamers were used to reverse transcribe an amount of roughly 0.5 to 1 ug RNA. TCRdb passed the immunoSEQ multiplex PCR reads through MiXCR, listing each CDR3 protein once. Of more than 70,000 distinct CDR3 sequences listed, 91% are singletons. Sample: CD8+ T cells from PBMCs. Source of these receptors: a human donor with multiple sclerosis.

The chain combines TRBV5-1 with TRBJ1-1; no reliable D call. Trimming took off 4 bases at V and 4 bases at J, with 26 bases between the two ends. CDR1 is SGHRS, CDR2 YFSETQ, per germline. This CDR3 is built from 18 residues. As DNA, the CDR3 is TGCGCCAGCAGCCACGACCAAGACCTTCGGGTCGCAGGCACTGAAGCTTTCTTT. The encoded protein is CASSHDQDLRVAGTEAFF.

As concerns this clonotype: The junction and the germline gene differ at one end; a read error may be behind it. V gene TRBV5-6 combines with J gene TRBJ2-1; 7 bases map to TRBD2. The CDR3 covers 15 residues. CDR1 and CDR2 from the germline V gene are SGHDT and YYEEEE. CDR3 amino acids: CASSLGLASFNEQFF. Written as DNA, the CDR3 is TGTGCCAGCAGCTTGGGACTAGCATCCTTCAATGAGCAGTTCTTC.

CDR3 loop: CASSRDSATNEKLFF. CDR3 DNA: TGTGCCAGCAGTCGGGACAGTGCAACTAATGAAAAACTGTTTTTT. This chain connects TRBV6-6 to TRBJ1-4; 7 bases map to TRBD1. The V gene's germline CDR1 is MNHNY and CDR2 SVGAGI (reference sequence). The CDR3 is 15 residues long. V was clipped by 5 bases and J by 0 bases; unmatched bases: 3.

This chain joins TRBV28 and TRBJ2-4; 13 positions agree with TRBD2. The germline gives CDR1 MDHEN, CDR2 SYDVKM. The junction had 9 bases not matched to a gene; V was cut back by 5 bases and J by 8 bases. CDR3 length: 16 residues. This chain's CDR3 is CASSPTSGRANDIQYF. The CDR3 coding sequence is TGTGCCAGCAGTCCTACTAGCGGGAGGGCCAATGACATTCAGTACTTC.

The rearrangement links TRBV29-1 to TRBJ2-1; D perhaps matches TRBD1 (6 bases). CDR1 SQVTM and CDR2 ANQGSEA come from the germline V gene. The germline V and J ends were trimmed by 6 bases and 0 bases, with 9 bases remaining between them. The CDR3 totals 13 residues. The CDR3 region is CSVGHLSYNEQFF. The CDR3 nucleotides read TGCAGCGTGGGACATCTCTCCTACAATGAGCAGTTCTTC.

V gene TRBV19 combines with J gene TRBJ2-2; maybe TRBD1 (5 bases). V was pared by 3 bases and J by 2 bases, with 19 bases between. CDR1 LNHDA and CDR2 SQIVND come from the germline V gene (reference sequence). The CDR3 has 18 amino acids. The CDR3 DNA reads as TGTGCCAGTAGTATGCGGACACGAACCTCCCTCAACACCGGGGAGCTGTTTTTT. It encodes CASSMRTRTSLNTGELFF.

This clonotype was seen a single time. The chain links TRBV2 to TRBJ2-7; tentative D call: TRBD1 (6 bases). Trimming took 11 bases from V and 1 from J, leaving 21 bases between them. CDR1 is SNHLY and CDR2 is FYNNEI in the germline V gene. The CDR3 totals 15 residues. CDR3 sequence (DNA): TGTGCCGTCCTCAACGACAGGCCGAGTTCCTACGAGCAGTACTTC. Translation: CAVLNDRPSSYEQYF.

The CDR3 DNA sequence: TGTGCCAGCAGTTTACTGTCCGGGGAGACCCAGTACTTC. As protein: CASSLLSGETQYF. This chain joins TRBV28 and TRBJ2-5; D not resolved. This CDR3 has 13 amino acids. The V end lost 2 bases, the J end lost 5 bases, and 9 bases lay between the germline ends. Germline-derived CDR1 and CDR2 are MDHEN and SYDVKM. Looking up the rest from reference TRBV28 and TRBJ2-5 gives the full variable domain: DVKVTQSSRYLVKRTGEKVFLECVQDMDHENMFWYRQDPGLGLRLIYFSYDVKMKEKGDIPEGYSVSREKKERFSLILESASTNQTSMYLCASSLLSGETQYFGPGTRLLVL.

The V call is TRBV30, the J call TRBJ1-2; D is perhaps TRBD1 (6 bases). The ends were cut back, 4 bases at V and 4 bases at J, with 16 bases in the middle. This CDR3 is 14 amino acids long. The germline V gene has CDR1 GTSNPN and CDR2 SVGIG (reference sequence). The CDR3 nucleotides read TGTGCCTGGATTCTTCCGGGACATAGCTATGGCTACACCTTC. This codes for CAWILPGHSYGYTF.

V usage is TRBV29-1 and J usage is TRBJ2-3; D gene uncertain. CDR3 length equals 13 residues. Germline V gene data show CDR1 as SQVTM and CDR2 as ANQGSEA. Trimming pared 4 bases from V and 2 bases from J, leaving 10 bases between. The CDR3 DNA sequence: TGCAGCGTTGGCGCGGAACTCACAGATACGCAGTATTTT. Its protein is CSVGAELTDTQYF.

The chain's CDR3 is CASSLLSGSTDTQYF. CDR3 sequence (DNA): TGTGCCAGCAGTCTACTGAGCGGCAGCACAGATACGCAGTATTTT. The chain has TRBV28 and TRBJ2-3, with a weak D call TRBD2 (5 bases). V shed 5 bases and J shed 0 bases, with 12 bases lying between them. CDR1 and CDR2 (germline): MDHEN, SYDVKM. This CDR3 is 15 amino acids long.